The entry below gives a single TCR beta chain sequence along with its context. The antigen is not known. These data are taken from a study of cytomegalovirus exposure and HLA in healthy donors. Study-level points and caveats: The study flagged approximately 180 TCR beta chains as cytomegalovirus-associated. In vitro work confirmed that three CMV-associated chains recognize CMV antigens. The classifier was said to identify cytomegalovirus status with high specificity and sensitivity.

Assay used: immunoSEQ multiplex PCR; TCRdb lists only in-frame clones, some missing. The data contain 160,000 or so clones, roughly 80% of them singletons. The length of the CDR3 is 13 residues. From germline, CDR1 is MDHEN and CDR2 SYDVKM. Trimming took 7 bases from V and 7 from J, leaving 14 bases between them. Input material: PBMCs. The receptor was isolated from a man younger than 45 in good health and CMV-seropositive. This rearrangement joins TRBV28 to TRBJ1-5; no clear D. For the CDR3, the DNA is TGTGCCAGCAAATCTCGGGTAGGACAGCCCCAGCATTTT. It specifies CASKSRVGQPQHF.